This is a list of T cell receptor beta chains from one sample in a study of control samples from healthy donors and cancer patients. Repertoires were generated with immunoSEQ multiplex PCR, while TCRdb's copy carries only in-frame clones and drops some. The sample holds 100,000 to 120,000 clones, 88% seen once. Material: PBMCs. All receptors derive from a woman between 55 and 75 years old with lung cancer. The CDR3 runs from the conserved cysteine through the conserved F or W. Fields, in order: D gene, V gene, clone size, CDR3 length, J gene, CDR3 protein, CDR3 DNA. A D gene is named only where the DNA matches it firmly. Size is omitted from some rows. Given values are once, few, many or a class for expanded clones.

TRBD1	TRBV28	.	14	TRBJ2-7	CASSQGGSAYEQYF	TGTGCCAGCAGCCAAGGGGGCAGCGCCTACGAGCAGTACTTC
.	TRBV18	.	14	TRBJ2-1	CASSPTLGANEQFF	TGTGCCAGCTCACCTACCCTCGGGGCCAATGAGCAGTTCTTC
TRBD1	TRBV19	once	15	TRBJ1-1	CASSLQTGTNTEAFF	TGTGCCAGTTCTCTCCAGACAGGGACGAACACTGAAGCTTTCTTT
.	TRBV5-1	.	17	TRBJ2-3	CASSLVGARVEGDTQYF	TGCGCCAGCAGCCTTGTGGGAGCCAGGGTCGAGGGGGATACGCAGTATTTT
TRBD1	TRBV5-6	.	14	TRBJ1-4	CASSLLTGNEKLFF	TGTGCCAGCAGCTTATTGACAGGGAATGAAAAACTGTTTTTT
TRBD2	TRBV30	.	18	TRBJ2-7	CAWGGQSLAGKVSYEQYF	TGTGCCTGGGGGGGCCAATCGCTAGCGGGAAAGGTTTCCTACGAGCAGTACTTC
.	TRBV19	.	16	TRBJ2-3	CASSPESGVSTDTQYF	TGTGCCAGTAGTCCGGAGTCGGGGGTAAGCACAGATACGCAGTATTTT
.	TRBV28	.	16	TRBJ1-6	CASSFLRLEYNSPLHF	TGTGCCAGCAGTTTCCTTCGGTTAGAATATAATTCACCCCTCCACTTT
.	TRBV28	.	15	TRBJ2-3	CASSSPGTGTDTQYF	TGTGCCAGCAGTTCCCCCGGGACGGGCACAGATACGCAGTATTTT
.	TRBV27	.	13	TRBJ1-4	CASSFASDEKLFF	TGTGCCAGCAGTTTTGCCAGTGATGAAAAACTGTTTTTT
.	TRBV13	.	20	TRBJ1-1	CASSFDRMVLIPSKNTEAFF	TGTGCCAGCAGCTTCGACAGGATGGTACTAATACCTTCGAAAAACACTGAAGCTTTCTTT
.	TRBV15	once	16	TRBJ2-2	CATSRERDPGTGELFF	TGTGCCACCAGCAGGGAAAGGGACCCGGGCACCGGGGAGCTGTTTTTT
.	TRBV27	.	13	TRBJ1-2	CASSSPDREGYTF	TGTGCCAGCAGTTCCCCGGACAGAGAGGGCTACACCTTC
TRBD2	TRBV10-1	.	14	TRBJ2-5	CASSLLADQETQYF	TGCGCCAGCAGCTTACTAGCGGATCAAGAGACCCAGTACTTC
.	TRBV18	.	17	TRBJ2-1	CASSPGQSESSINEQFF	TGTGCCAGCTCACCGGGACAATCCGAATCAAGTATCAATGAGCAGTTCTTC
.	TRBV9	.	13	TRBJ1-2	CASSGDFNYGYTF	TGTGCCAGCAGCGGGGATTTTAACTATGGCTACACCTTC
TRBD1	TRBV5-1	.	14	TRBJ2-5	CASTTPGQEETQYF	TGCGCCAGCACCACACCGGGACAGGAAGAGACCCAGTACTTC
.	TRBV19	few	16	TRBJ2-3	CASSIVGGSRTDTQYF	TGTGCCAGTAGTATAGTCGGGGGTAGTCGCACAGATACGCAGTATTTT
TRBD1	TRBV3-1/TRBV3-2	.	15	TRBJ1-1	CASSPGGARNTEAFF	TGTGCCAGCAGCCCAGGGGGAGCACGGAACACTGAAGCTTTCTTT
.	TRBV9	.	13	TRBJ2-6	CASSVVGANVLTF	TGTGCCAGCAGCGTTGTAGGGGCCAACGTCCTGACTTTC
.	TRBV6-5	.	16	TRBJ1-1	CASSYGSGRLGTEAFF	TGTGCCAGCAGTTACGGGTCAGGACGGTTAGGAACTGAAGCTTTCTTT
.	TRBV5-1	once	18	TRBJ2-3	CASGTLKQGGISTDTQYF	TGCGCCAGCGGAACCCTCAAACAGGGAGGAATAAGCACAGATACGCAGTATTTT
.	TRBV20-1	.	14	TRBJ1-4	CSASGGVTNEKLFF	TGCAGTGCTAGTGGGGGGGTGACTAATGAAAAACTGTTTTTT
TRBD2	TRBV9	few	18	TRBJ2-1	CASSVVPVAGESYNEQFF	TGTGCCAGCAGCGTAGTCCCAGTAGCGGGAGAATCCTACAATGAGCAGTTCTTC
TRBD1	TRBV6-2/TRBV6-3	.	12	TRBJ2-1	CASSQGAFEQFF	TGTGCCAGCAGTCAGGGGGCGTTTGAGCAGTTCTTC
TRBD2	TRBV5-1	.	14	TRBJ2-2	CASNAGGDTGELFF	TGCGCCAGCAATGCGGGGGGAGACACCGGGGAGCTGTTTTTT
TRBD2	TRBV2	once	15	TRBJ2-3	CASSETSGIGDTQYF	TGTGCCAGCAGTGAGACTAGCGGGATCGGGGATACGCAGTATTTT
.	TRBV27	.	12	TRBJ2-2	CASSRNAGELFF	TGTGCCAGCAGTCGGAACGCCGGGGAGCTGTTTTTT
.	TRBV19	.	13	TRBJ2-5	CASRGSSQETQYF	TGTGCCAGTAGGGGTTCGAGCCAAGAGACCCAGTACTTC
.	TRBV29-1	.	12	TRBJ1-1	CSSGRGRTEAFF	TGCAGCTCCGGGCGGGGCCGAACTGAAGCTTTCTTT
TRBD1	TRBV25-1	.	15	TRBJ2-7	CASSEGGQGNYEQYF	TGTGCCAGCAGTGAAGGAGGACAGGGCAATTACGAGCAGTACTTC
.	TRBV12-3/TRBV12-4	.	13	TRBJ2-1	CASSPPPQGEQFF	TGTGCCAGCAGTCCCCCCCCACAGGGCGAGCAGTTCTTC
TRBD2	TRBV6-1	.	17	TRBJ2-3	CASSARTSGGMTDTQYF	TGTGCCAGCAGTGCTAGGACTAGCGGGGGTATGACAGATACGCAGTATTTT
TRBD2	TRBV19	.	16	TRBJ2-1	CASSITPSGGAIEQFF	TGTGCCAGTAGTATTACTCCTAGCGGGGGGGCCATTGAGCAGTTCTTC
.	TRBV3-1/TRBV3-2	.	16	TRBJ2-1	CASSQELLGNGNEQFF	TGTGCCAGCAGCCAAGAACTACTAGGGAATGGGAATGAGCAGTTCTTC
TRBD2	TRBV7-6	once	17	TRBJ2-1	CASSLETSGSIYNEQFF	TGTGCCAGCAGCTTAGAGACTAGCGGGAGTATCTACAATGAGCAGTTCTTC
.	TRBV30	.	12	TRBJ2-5	CAWTSSIGAQYF	TGTGCCTGGACTAGCAGTATCGGGGCCCAGTACTTC
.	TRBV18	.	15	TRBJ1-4	CASSLQGLTNEKLFF	TGTGCCAGCTCACTACAGGGTCTGACTAATGAAAAACTGTTTTTT
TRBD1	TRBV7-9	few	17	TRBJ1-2	CASSPPRRRDRGSGYTF	TGTGCCAGCAGCCCGCCCCGCCGGCGGGACAGGGGTTCTGGCTACACCTTC
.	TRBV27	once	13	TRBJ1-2	CASSTGYSYGYTF	TGTGCCAGCAGCACAGGATATAGCTATGGCTACACCTTC
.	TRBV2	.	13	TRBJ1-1	CASIKGLDTEAFF	TGTGCCAGCATCAAGGGGTTGGACACTGAAGCTTTCTTT
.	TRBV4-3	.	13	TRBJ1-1	CASSQDTRTEAFF	TGCGCCAGCAGCCAAGATACTCGCACTGAAGCTTTCTTT
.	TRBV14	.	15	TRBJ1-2	CASSNQNAYGYGYTF	TGTGCCAGCAGCAATCAGAACGCTTACGGCTATGGCTACACCTTC
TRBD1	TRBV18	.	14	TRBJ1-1	CASSQGTGTEGAFF	TGTGCCAGCTCACAAGGGACAGGGACCGAGGGCGCTTTCTTT
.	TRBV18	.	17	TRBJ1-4	CASSALSPGATNEKLFF	TGTGCCAGCTCAGCGTTGTCGCCTGGCGCAACTAATGAAAAACTGTTTTTT
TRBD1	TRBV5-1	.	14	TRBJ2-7	CASSTGQGAVEQYF	TGCGCCAGCAGCACGGGGCAGGGGGCGGTCGAGCAGTACTTC
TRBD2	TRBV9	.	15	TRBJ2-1	CASSVGVAGGNEQFF	TGTGCCAGCAGCGTAGGGGTAGCGGGGGGAAATGAGCAGTTCTTC
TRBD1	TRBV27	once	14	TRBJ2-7	CASSPMMQGAEQYF	TGTGCCAGCAGTCCTATGATGCAGGGGGCTGAGCAGTACTTC
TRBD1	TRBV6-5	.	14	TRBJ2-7	CASSQGQASYEQYF	TGTGCCAGCAGCCAAGGACAGGCCTCCTACGAGCAGTACTTC
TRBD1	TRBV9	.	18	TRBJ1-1	CASSVGGTGSLMNTEAFF	TGTGCCAGCAGCGTAGGTGGGACAGGGAGTTTAATGAACACTGAAGCTTTCTTT
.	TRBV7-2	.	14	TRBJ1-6	CASSSGTDLLPLHF	TGTGCCAGCAGCTCCGGGACCGACCTTTTGCCCCTCCACTTT
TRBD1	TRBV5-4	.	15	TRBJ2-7	CASSLKAGGPDEQYF	TGTGCCAGCAGCTTGAAGGCAGGGGGCCCGGACGAGCAGTACTTC